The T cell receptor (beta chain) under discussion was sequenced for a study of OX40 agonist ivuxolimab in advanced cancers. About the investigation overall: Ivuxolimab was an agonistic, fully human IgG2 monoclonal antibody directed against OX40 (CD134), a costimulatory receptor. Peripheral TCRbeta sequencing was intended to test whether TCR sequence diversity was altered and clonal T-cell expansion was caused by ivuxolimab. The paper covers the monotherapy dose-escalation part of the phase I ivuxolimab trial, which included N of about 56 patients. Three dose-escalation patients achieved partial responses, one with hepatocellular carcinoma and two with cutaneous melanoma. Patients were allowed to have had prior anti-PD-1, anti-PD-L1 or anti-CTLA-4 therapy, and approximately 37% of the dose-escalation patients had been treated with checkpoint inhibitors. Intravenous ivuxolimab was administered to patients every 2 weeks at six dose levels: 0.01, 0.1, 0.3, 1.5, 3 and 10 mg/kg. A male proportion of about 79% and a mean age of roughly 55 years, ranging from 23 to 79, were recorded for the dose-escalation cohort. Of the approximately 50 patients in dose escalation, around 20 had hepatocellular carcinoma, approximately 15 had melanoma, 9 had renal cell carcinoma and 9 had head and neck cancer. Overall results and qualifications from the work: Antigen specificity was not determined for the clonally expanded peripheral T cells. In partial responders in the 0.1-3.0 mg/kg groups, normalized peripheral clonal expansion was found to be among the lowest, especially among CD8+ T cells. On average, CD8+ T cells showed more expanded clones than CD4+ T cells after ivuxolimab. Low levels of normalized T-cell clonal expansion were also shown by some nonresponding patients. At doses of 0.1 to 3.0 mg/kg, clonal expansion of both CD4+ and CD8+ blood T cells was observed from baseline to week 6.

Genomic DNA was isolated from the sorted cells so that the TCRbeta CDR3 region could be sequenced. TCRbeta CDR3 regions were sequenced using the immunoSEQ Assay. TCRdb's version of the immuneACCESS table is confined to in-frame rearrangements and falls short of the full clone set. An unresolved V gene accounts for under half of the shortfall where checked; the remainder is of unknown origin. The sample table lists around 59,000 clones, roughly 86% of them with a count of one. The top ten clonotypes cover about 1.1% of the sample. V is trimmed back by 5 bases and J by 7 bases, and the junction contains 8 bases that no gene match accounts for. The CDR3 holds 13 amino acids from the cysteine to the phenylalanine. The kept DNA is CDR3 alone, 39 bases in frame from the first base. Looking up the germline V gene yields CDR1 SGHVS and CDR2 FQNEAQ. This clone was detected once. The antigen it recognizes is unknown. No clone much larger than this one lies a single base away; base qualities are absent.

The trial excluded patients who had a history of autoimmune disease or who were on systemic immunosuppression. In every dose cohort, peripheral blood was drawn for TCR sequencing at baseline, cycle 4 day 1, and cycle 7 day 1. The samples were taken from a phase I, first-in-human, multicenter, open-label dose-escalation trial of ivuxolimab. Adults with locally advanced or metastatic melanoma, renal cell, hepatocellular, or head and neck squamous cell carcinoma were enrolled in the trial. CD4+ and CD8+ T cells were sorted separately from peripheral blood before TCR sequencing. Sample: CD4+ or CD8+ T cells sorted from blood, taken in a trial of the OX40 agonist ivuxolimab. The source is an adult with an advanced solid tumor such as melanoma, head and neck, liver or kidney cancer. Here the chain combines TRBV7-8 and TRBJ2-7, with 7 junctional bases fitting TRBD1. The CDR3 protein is CASSPGGYLEQYF. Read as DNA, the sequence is TGTGCCAGCAGCCCAGGGGGATACCTGGAGCAGTACTTC.